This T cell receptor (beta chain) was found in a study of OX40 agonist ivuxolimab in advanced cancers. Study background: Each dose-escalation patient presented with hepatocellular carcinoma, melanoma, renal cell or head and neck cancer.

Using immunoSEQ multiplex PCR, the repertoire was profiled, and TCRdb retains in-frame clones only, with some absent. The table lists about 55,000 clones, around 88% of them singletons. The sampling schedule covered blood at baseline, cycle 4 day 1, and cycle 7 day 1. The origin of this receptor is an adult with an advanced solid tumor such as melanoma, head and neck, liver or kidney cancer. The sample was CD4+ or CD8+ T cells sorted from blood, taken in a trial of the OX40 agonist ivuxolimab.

The CDR3 DNA reads as TGTGCCAGCAGCTTAGGCCACGGGTCATACGAGCAGTACTTC. Translated: CASSLGHGSYEQYF. The rearrangement uses TRBV7-3 and TRBJ2-7; D gene ambiguous. Germline lookup yields CDR1 SGHTA and CDR2 FQGTGA. The CDR3 totals 14 residues. Trimming cost V 2 bases and J 4 bases, with 12 bases left between them.